This passage covers 9 T cell receptor beta chains from one sample sequenced in a study of T cells after yellow fever vaccination. Using its own MiXCR run on the 5' RACE reads, TCRdb lists one record per CDR3 protein. The table has 150,000 to 200,000 distinct CDR3 sequences, roughly 9% seen once. This material consisted of CD8+ T cells sorted from PBMCs, taken 45 days after the yellow fever booster vaccination. These receptors originate from a man aged 18 to 30 who received the YFV17D yellow fever vaccine.

The CDR3 nucleotides read TGTGCCAGCAGCCAAGATCTACGGAGCTCCTACAATGAGCAGTTCTTC. Residues: CASSQDLRSSYNEQFF. This chain connects TRBV3-1 to TRBJ2-1, with no clear D. The length of the CDR3 is 16 residues. The V gene's germline CDR1 is LGHDT and CDR2 YNNKEL (reference sequence). V shed 0 bases and J shed 0 bases, with 9 bases lying between them.

This clonotype was found a few times. The CDR3 DNA reads TGTGCCAGCAGCCGGACCGAAACTAATGAAAAACTGTTTTTT. It yields the protein CASSRTETNEKLFF. The chain couples TRBV3-1 to TRBJ1-4; D unclear. The CDR3 spans 14 residues. Germline lookup yields CDR1 LGHDT and CDR2 YNNKEL (reference sequence). V dropped 4 bases and J dropped 1 base, with 7 bases sitting between them.

This clonotype was detected a few times. This sequence joins TRBV4-1 and TRBJ1-2, with 9 nucleotides matching TRBD1. Per the germline V gene, CDR1 is MGHRA and CDR2 is YSYEKL. The CDR3 is 15 residues long. After removal of 4 bases from V and 3 bases from J, the junction contained 6 bases not matched to a gene. The CDR3 protein is CASSRAGQGYYGYTF. The CDR3 DNA is TGCGCCAGCAGCCGAGCGGGACAGGGATACTATGGCTACACCTTC.

This clonotype was seen ten or more times. The chain joins TRBV15 to TRBJ2-5, with TRBD1 matching over 8 bases. Unmatched junction bases numbered 10, after V lost 5 bases and J lost 5 bases. Germline values: CDR1 LNHNV, CDR2 YYDKDF (reference sequence). This CDR3 is 15 amino acids long. CDR3 region: CATSWIGTGGETQYF. The DNA for the CDR3 is TGTGCCACCAGCTGGATAGGGACAGGCGGGGAGACCCAGTACTTC.

The CDR3 region has the DNA TGTGCCAGCAGTTACATTACAGGGGGCTTCACTGAAGCTTTCTTT. Translation: CASSYITGGFTEAFF. The V call is TRBV6-2 or TRBV6-3, the J call TRBJ1-1; 9 bases are a match to TRBD1. CDR1 and CDR2 (germline): MNHEY, SVGEGT. The CDR3 spans 15 residues. V was pared by 2 bases and J by 4 bases, with 5 bases of the junction left unmatched.

The sample holds a few counts of this clonotype. The chain combines TRBV2 with TRBJ2-5, with 11 bases fitting TRBD2. Germline assignment: CDR1 SNHLY and CDR2 FYNNEI. The junction had 8 bases not matched to a gene; V was cut back by 6 bases and J by 5 bases. This CDR3 comprises 15 residues. Written as DNA, the CDR3 is TGTGCCAGCAGAAATAGCGGGGGGGCCGGTGAGACCCAGTACTTC. Translation gives CASRNSGGAGETQYF.

This clonotype came up a few times. The V and J genes are TRBV7-8 and TRBJ2-1, with 11 bases that match TRBD2. Per the germline V gene, CDR1 is SGHVS and CDR2 is FQNEAQ. Trimming cost V 8 bases and J 0 bases; bases outside gene matches: 9. This CDR3 spans 17 amino acids. CDR3 amino acids: CASSKASGRSSYNEQFF. The CDR3 nucleotides are TGTGCCAGCTCGAAGGCTAGCGGGAGGAGCTCCTACAATGAGCAGTTCTTC.

This rearrangement joins TRBV9 to TRBJ2-5; a possible D gene is TRBD1 (5 bases). The CDR3 consists of 15 residues. CDR1 and CDR2 from the germline V gene are SGDLS and YYNGEE. Deletions cut 0 bases from V and 4 bases from J, with 13 bases between. Written as DNA, the CDR3 is TGTGCCAGCAGCGTAGATGGCAGGGCGGCAGAGACCCAGTACTTC. Protein product: CASSVDGRAAETQYF.

The sample holds many counts of this clonotype. The chain is built from TRBV12-3 or TRBV12-4 and TRBJ2-7; no definite D call. Trimming removed 5 bases from V and 3 bases from J, with 14 bases in between. The CDR3 runs 14 residues. The CDR3 region has the DNA TGTGCCAGCAGTCAACAGCACTTACTCTACGAGCAGTACTTC. This encodes CASSQQHLLYEQYF.